The clone carrying this TCR beta chain was counted a single time. Its antigen remains unknown. This CDR3 fails to terminate in the conserved phenylalanine or tryptophan, so it likely reflects a read error. The entry originates in a study of molecular identifiers for immune sequencing clone quantification. Whole-study results and caveats: The share of molecules held by clones above 20 RNA copies was over 99% in effector cells and under 1% in naive cells. With a barcode shared among identical TCR molecules, highly expanded clone sizes could be underestimated.

Germline V gene data show CDR1 as LGHNA and CDR2 as YSLEER. The CDR3 is 15 residues long. Between the trimmed V and J ends, which lost 0 bases and 4 bases, there was a span of 13 bases. TCRdb re-called the PCR reads with MiXCR, one entry per CDR3 protein. The sample includes 600,000 to 650,000 distinct CDR3 sequences, 20% of them seen just once. Naive CD8 libraries were made from 20,000 to 1,000,000 sorted cells, and they used 10%, 30% or 50% RNA. CD8+CD4-CCR7+CD45RA+ cells were sorted as naive CD8 T cells. The chain recombines TRBV4-3 with TRBJ2-7; TRBD1 might be the D (6 bases). This clonotype was obtained from a human donor in good health. Some libraries in this study had Jurkat cell RNA spiked in. The sequencing input was naive CD8+ T cells from blood, with Jurkat cell RNA spiked in. The subset was: FACS-sorted CD8+CD4-CCR7+CD45RA+ naive T cells. CDR3 DNA: TGCGCCAGCAGCCAAGATAGAGGCAGGGGATACGAGCAGTACATC. This encodes CASSQDRGRGYEQYI.